This is a list of T cell receptor beta chains from one sample in a study of blood T cells in healthy people across ages. Each CDR3 protein gets one entry after TCRdb re-called the 5' RACE reads with MiXCR. The sample holds fewer than 2,000,000 distinct CDR3 sequences, about 35% seen once. The sequenced sample consisted of blood. The source is a woman in her twenties or thirties in good health. CDR3s include the opening cysteine and the closing phenylalanine or tryptophan. A D gene is named only where the DNA matches it firmly. Not all rows give a size; the values are once, few, many and, for expanded clones, a class.

D gene	CDR3 length	clone size	J gene	V gene	CDR3 protein	CDR3 DNA
NA	16	NA	TRBJ1-2	TRBV5-4	CGSSPPVGQTNYGYTF	TGTGGCAGCAGCCCACCGGTTGGACAGACTAACTATGGCTACACCTTC
TRBD1	13	NA	TRBJ1-5	TRBV6-2/TRBV6-3	CASRGQYNQPQHF	TGTGCCAGCAGGGGACAGTACAATCAGCCCCAGCATTTT
TRBD2	15	NA	TRBJ2-3	TRBV4-1	CASSQVLVGGDTQYF	TGCGCCAGCAGCCAAGTCCTTGTGGGGGGGGATACGCAGTATTTT
TRBD2	16	NA	TRBJ2-3	TRBV20-1	CSASRLAGAGTDTQYF	TGCAGTGCTTCCCGACTAGCGGGGGCGGGCACAGATACGCAGTATTTT
NA	17	NA	TRBJ2-7	TRBV11-2	CASSSTRGLAGGDEQYF	TGTGCCAGCAGCTCCACGCGCGGACTAGCAGGGGGGGACGAGCAGTACTTC
NA	13	few	TRBJ2-7	TRBV4-1	CASSQERTGRGYF	TGCGCCAGCAGCCAAGAGCGGACGGGACGAGGGTACTTC
NA	17	NA	TRBJ1-2	TRBV5-1	CASSLAPRYGSNYGYTF	TGCGCCAGCAGCTTGGCCCCCAGGTATGGGAGTAACTATGGCTACACCTTC
NA	14	few	TRBJ2-3	TRBV3-1	CASSPPTPTDTQYF	TGTGCCAGCAGCCCCCCAACCCCGACAGATACGCAGTATTTT
TRBD2	13	NA	TRBJ2-5	TRBV12-3/TRBV12-4	CASSYSGQEAQYF	TGTGCCAGCAGTTATAGCGGGCAAGAGGCCCAGTACTTC
TRBD1	15	many	TRBJ1-5	TRBV10-3	CAISGGQGAGQPQHF	TGTGCCATCAGTGGGGGACAGGGGGCAGGACAGCCCCAGCATTTT
NA	13	NA	TRBJ2-5	TRBV5-4	CASSVDDVETQYF	TGTGCCAGCAGTGTGGACGATGTCGAGACCCAGTACTTC
NA	13	NA	TRBJ2-5	TRBV7-2	CASNTNREETQYF	TGTGCCAGCAATACCAACAGGGAAGAGACCCAGTACTTC
TRBD2	15	few	TRBJ2-7	TRBV6-2/TRBV6-3	CASSPGLAGVSEQYF	TGTGCCAGCAGCCCAGGACTAGCGGGAGTTTCCGAGCAGTACTTC
NA	14	NA	TRBJ2-7	TRBV20-1	CSARVWTSPYEQYF	TGCAGTGCTAGAGTCTGGACTTCGCCCTACGAGCAGTACTTC
TRBD2	16	NA	TRBJ2-1	TRBV19	CASSIIGEGSWNEQFF	TGTGCCAGTAGTATTATTGGGGAGGGATCCTGGAATGAGCAGTTCTTC
NA	12	NA	TRBJ1-2	TRBV20-1	CSARPLVGGYTF	TGCAGTGCTAGACCGCTCGTCGGTGGCTACACCTTC
NA	12	NA	TRBJ1-6	TRBV12-3/TRBV12-4	CASSFWGSPLHF	TGTGCCAGCAGTTTTTGGGGCTCACCCCTCCACTTT
TRBD1	12	few	TRBJ2-7	TRBV29-1	CSVAGGSGEQYF	TGCAGCGTTGCAGGGGGCTCGGGGGAGCAGTACTTC
NA	14	NA	TRBJ2-3	TRBV2	CASSPYGGTDAQYF	TGTGCCAGCAGTCCTTATGGGGGCACAGATGCGCAGTATTTT
TRBD2	16	NA	TRBJ2-1	TRBV6-2/TRBV6-3	CASSYSRLAGAHEQFF	TGTGCCAGCAGTTACTCGAGGCTAGCGGGAGCACATGAGCAGTTCTTC
NA	20	NA	TRBJ2-3	TRBV20-1	CSAPGGMAAWRGAHPDTQYF	TGCAGTGCCCCAGGGGGGATGGCCGCTTGGCGGGGGGCTCACCCAGATACGCAGTATTTT
NA	13	few	TRBJ2-5	TRBV12-3/TRBV12-4	CASSFGWEETQYF	TGTGCCAGCAGTTTCGGATGGGAAGAGACCCAGTACTTC
NA	13	NA	TRBJ1-1	TRBV5-1	CASSLTSPREAFF	TGCGCCAGCAGCTTGACCTCTCCCCGGGAAGCTTTCTTT
NA	13	NA	TRBJ2-3	TRBV7-3	CASSLDPKNTQYF	TGTGCCAGCAGCTTAGATCCCAAAAATACGCAGTATTTT
NA	13	many	TRBJ1-2	TRBV6-1	CASSEDRNYGYTF	TGTGCCAGCAGTGAAGACAGGAACTATGGCTACACCTTC
NA	14	few	TRBJ1-4	TRBV20-1	CSAARGAGNEKLFF	TGCAGTGCTGCTAGGGGAGCCGGTAATGAAAAACTGTTTTTT
NA	13	NA	TRBJ1-6	TRBV7-9	CASSLENNSPPHF	TGTGCCAGCAGCTTAGAGAATAATTCACCCCCCCACTTT
NA	12	few	TRBJ2-7	TRBV9	CASSAGNYEQYF	TGTGCCAGCAGCGCAGGAAACTACGAGCAGTACTTC
TRBD1	15	once	TRBJ1-5	TRBV3-1	CASSQRGRGNQPQHF	TGTGCCAGCAGCCAAAGGGGGCGCGGCAATCAGCCCCAGCATTTT
NA	14	NA	TRBJ1-1	TRBV5-6	CASSFIQEVAEAFF	TGTGCCAGCAGCTTTATTCAGGAGGTTGCTGAAGCTTTCTTT
TRBD1	15	few	TRBJ2-7	TRBV3-1	CASSRGQGARYEQYF	TGTGCCAGCAGCCGCGGACAGGGGGCGCGGTACGAGCAGTACTTC
NA	13	NA	TRBJ2-3	TRBV20-1	CSARDWGTDTQYF	TGCAGTGCTAGAGATTGGGGCACAGATACGCAGTATTTT
TRBD1	16	few	TRBJ2-1	TRBV9	CASSTRTGSSYNEQFF	TGTGCCAGCAGCACCAGGACAGGAAGCTCCTACAATGAGCAGTTCTTC
NA	17	once	TRBJ2-3	TRBV10-3	CAISESLQGLGSDTQYF	TGTGCCATCAGTGAGTCGCTTCAGGGTTTGGGGTCAGATACGCAGTATTTT
NA	14	NA	TRBJ1-4	TRBV27	CASSCLGMREKLFF	TGTGCCAGCAGTTGTTTAGGGATGAGGGAAAAACTGTTTTTT
TRBD2	17	few	TRBJ2-5	TRBV6-6	CASSYSRDYRIQETQYF	TGTGCCAGCAGTTACTCCCGGGACTACAGAATCCAAGAGACCCAGTACTTC
NA	14	NA	TRBJ1-1	TRBV3-1	CASSLGVPNTEAFF	TGTGCCAGCAGCTTAGGAGTTCCAAACACTGAAGCTTTCTTT
NA	12	once	TRBJ2-5	TRBV10-3	CAISPGGATQYF	TGTGCCATCTCACCAGGGGGGGCGACCCAGTACTTC
TRBD1	16	few	TRBJ2-7	TRBV9	CASSVGSGTGFYEQYF	TGTGCCAGCAGCGTAGGGTCCGGGACAGGGTTCTACGAGCAGTACTTC
NA	14	NA	TRBJ2-7	TRBV20-1	CSARGWAGTYEQYF	TGCAGTGCTAGAGGGTGGGCAGGGACCTACGAGCAGTACTTC
NA	14	NA	TRBJ2-5	TRBV5-1	CASSLELLGETQYF	TGCGCCAGCAGCTTGGAATTGTTAGGGGAGACCCAGTACTTC
NA	13	few	TRBJ2-1	TRBV5-1	CASSLDGPREQFF	TGCGCCAGCAGCTTAGACGGACCTCGGGAGCAGTTCTTC
TRBD2	15	few	TRBJ2-5	TRBV6-1	CASSEVAGGWKTQYF	TGTGCCAGCAGTGAAGTAGCGGGGGGCTGGAAGACCCAGTACTTC
NA	12	few	TRBJ2-2	TRBV4-1	CASSRNRGELFF	TGCGCCAGCAGCCGGAATCGGGGGGAGCTGTTTTTT
TRBD2	16	NA	TRBJ2-1	TRBV20-1	CSAYTLSGSSYNEQFF	TGCAGTGCTTACACTCTTAGCGGGAGCTCCTACAATGAGCAGTTCTTC
NA	13	NA	TRBJ2-7	TRBV2	CASNPDSSYEQYF	TGTGCCAGCAACCCGGACAGCTCATACGAGCAGTACTTC
NA	13	NA	TRBJ2-5	TRBV15	CATSQGRVETQYF	TGTGCCACCAGCCAGGGTCGCGTAGAGACCCAGTACTTC
TRBD1	16	once	TRBJ2-3	TRBV4-2	CASSRRDRGVTDTQYF	TGTGCCAGCAGCCGGCGGGACAGGGGGGTCACAGATACGCAGTATTTT
NA	14	NA	TRBJ2-7	TRBV13	CASSGVGGTYEQYF	TGTGCCAGCAGCGGCGTTGGCGGGACCTACGAGCAGTACTTC
NA	11	NA	TRBJ1-1	TRBV20-1	CSASEEGEAFF	TGCAGTGCTAGCGAGGAGGGTGAAGCTTTCTTT
NA	13	few	TRBJ1-5	TRBV7-8	CASSLVEKQPQHF	TGTGCCAGCAGCTTAGTCGAGAAGCAGCCCCAGCATTTT
NA	15	few	TRBJ2-7	TRBV20-1	CSARGRPGSSYEQYF	TGCAGTGCTAGAGGTCGACCCGGAAGCTCCTACGAGCAGTACTTC
TRBD2	16	NA	TRBJ2-2	TRBV11-1	CASSSPEDSGGGELFF	TGTGCCAGCAGCTCGCCGGAAGACTCGGGGGGCGGGGAGCTGTTTTTT
NA	15	NA	TRBJ1-2	TRBV18	CASSSDQTANYGYTF	TGTGCCAGCTCATCGGACCAGACAGCTAACTATGGCTACACCTTC
NA	13	many	TRBJ1-2	TRBV25-1	CASSAGDHYGYTF	TGTGCCAGCAGTGCGGGGGACCACTATGGCTACACCTTC
NA	12	NA	TRBJ2-7	TRBV3-1	CASSQNAYEQYF	TGTGCCAGCAGCCAAAATGCCTACGAGCAGTACTTC
TRBD2	15	NA	TRBJ2-6	TRBV5-1	CAHRGGKAGANVLTF	TGCGCCCACCGGGGAGGGAAGGCTGGGGCCAACGTCCTGACTTTC
TRBD2	16	NA	TRBJ2-1	TRBV2	CASTLTSGSFYNEQFF	TGTGCCAGCACCTTGACTAGCGGGAGTTTCTACAATGAGCAGTTCTTC
NA	18	NA	TRBJ2-2	TRBV27	CASSLTARGLTPLGELFF	TGTGCCAGCAGTTTAACGGCGCGAGGGCTAACCCCACTTGGGGAGCTGTTTTTT
NA	16	NA	TRBJ2-1	TRBV20-1	CSAKLGGPSSYNEQFF	TGCAGTGCTAAACTAGGCGGGCCCAGCTCCTACAATGAGCAGTTCTTC